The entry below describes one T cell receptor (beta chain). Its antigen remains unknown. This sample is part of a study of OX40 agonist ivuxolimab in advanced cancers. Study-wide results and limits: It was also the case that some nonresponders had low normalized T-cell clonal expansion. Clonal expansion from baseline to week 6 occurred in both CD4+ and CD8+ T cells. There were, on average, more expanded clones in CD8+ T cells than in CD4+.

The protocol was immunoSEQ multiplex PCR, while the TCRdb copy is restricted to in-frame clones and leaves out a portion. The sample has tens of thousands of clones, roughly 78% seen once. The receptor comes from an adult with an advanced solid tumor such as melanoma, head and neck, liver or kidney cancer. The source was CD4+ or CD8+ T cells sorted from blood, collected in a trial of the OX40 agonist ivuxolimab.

CDR3 in amino acids: CASSFRGLPSYNEQFF. The DNA for the CDR3 is TGTGCCAGCAGTTTTCGGGGGCTCCCCTCCTACAATGAGCAGTTCTTC. The chain joins TRBV28 to TRBJ2-1; tentatively, D is TRBD1 or TRBD2 (6 bases each). The CDR3 is made up of 16 amino acids. Trimming took 3 bases from V and 0 from J, leaving 12 bases between them. The germline V gene has CDR1 MDHEN and CDR2 SYDVKM.